This record looks at one T cell receptor beta chain sequence and its context. Its antigen remains unknown. The data were obtained in a study of T cells after posttransplantation cyclophosphamide. Busulfan-fludarabine conditioning, marrow transplant, and cyclophosphamide on days +3 and +4 were administered. Study-level findings and limits: Donor-recipient repertoire similarity was low at 1-2 months, rising over year one.

Clones were sequenced by immunoSEQ multiplex PCR, and TCRdb holds only the in-frame ones, with some missing. The sample lists some 7,100 clones, roughly four fifths occurring once. Deletions cut 4 bases from V and 5 bases from J, with 20 bases between. The CDR3 extends over 16 amino acids. From germline, CDR1 is SGHAT and CDR2 FQNNGV. V usage is TRBV11-2 and J usage is TRBJ1-2, with D possibly being TRBD1 (6 bases). The source material was CD4+ T cells sorted from blood, sampled 950 to 1,200 days after allogeneic stem cell transplant with posttransplant cyclophosphamide. This TCR was recovered from a female patient in her 40s who received an allogeneic stem cell transplant from a related donor, was CMV-positive, and had no GVHD. Part of the T cells may come from the graft donor. DNA of the CDR3: TGTGCCAGCAGCTCCGCCCCTGGACAGTCAGCTTATGGCTACACCTTC. Its translation is CASSSAPGQSAYGYTF.